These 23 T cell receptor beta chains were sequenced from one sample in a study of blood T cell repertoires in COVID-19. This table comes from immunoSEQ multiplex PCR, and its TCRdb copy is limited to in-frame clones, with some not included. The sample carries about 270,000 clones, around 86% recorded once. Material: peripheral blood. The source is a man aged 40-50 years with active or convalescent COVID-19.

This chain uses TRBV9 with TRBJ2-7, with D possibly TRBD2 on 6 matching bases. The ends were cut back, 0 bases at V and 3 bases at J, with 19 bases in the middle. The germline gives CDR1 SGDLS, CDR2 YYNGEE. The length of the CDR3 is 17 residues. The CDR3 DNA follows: TGTGCCAGCAGCGTAGGGTTTGGAGGAGGGGTAAGCTACGAGCAGTACTTC. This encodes CASSVGFGGGVSYEQYF.

CDR3 nucleotide sequence: TGTGCCAGCAGCTGGAACAGCTACAATGAGCAGTTCTTC. Translating it yields CASSWNSYNEQFF. V usage is TRBV11-1 and J usage is TRBJ2-1; D is unclear. Germline CDR1 and CDR2: SGHAT and FQDESV (reference sequence). Trimming pared 4 bases from V and 3 bases from J, leaving 7 bases between. The CDR3 contains 13 residues. The full variable domain, completed using reference TRBV11-1 and TRBJ2-1, is EAEVAQSPRYKITEKSQAVAFWCDPISGHATLYWYRQILGQGPELLVQFQDESVVDDSQLPKDRFSAERLKGVDSTLKIQPAELGDSAMYLCASSWNSYNEQFFGPGTRLTVL.

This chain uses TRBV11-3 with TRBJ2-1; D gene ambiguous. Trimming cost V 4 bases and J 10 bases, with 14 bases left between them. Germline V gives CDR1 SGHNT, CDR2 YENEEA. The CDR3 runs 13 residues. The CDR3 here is CASSSGSPDEQFF. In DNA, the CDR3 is TGTGCCAGCAGCTCAGGATCTCCAGACGAGCAGTTCTTC.

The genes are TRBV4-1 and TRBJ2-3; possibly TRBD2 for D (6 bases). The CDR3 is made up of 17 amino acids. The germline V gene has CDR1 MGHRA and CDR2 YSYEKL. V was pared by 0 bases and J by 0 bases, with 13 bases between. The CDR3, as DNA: TGCGCCAGCAGCCAAGAAGGGTGGAGGGTTAGCACAGATACGCAGTATTTT. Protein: CASSQEGWRVSTDTQYF.

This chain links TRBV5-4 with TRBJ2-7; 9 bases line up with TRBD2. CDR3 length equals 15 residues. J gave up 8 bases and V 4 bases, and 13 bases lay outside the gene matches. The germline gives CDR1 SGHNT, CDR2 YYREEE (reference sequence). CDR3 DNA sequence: TGTGCCAGCAGCGGGGGGACAGCGGGGGGAGCCAAGCAGTACTTC. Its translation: CASSGGTAGGAKQYF.

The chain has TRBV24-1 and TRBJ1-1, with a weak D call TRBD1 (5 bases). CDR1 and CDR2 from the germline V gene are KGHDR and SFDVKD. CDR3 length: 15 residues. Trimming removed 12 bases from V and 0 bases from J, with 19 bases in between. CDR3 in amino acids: CAGRGRVFMNTEAFF. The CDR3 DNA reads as TGTGCCGGAAGGGGTAGAGTCTTCATGAACACTGAAGCTTTCTTT.

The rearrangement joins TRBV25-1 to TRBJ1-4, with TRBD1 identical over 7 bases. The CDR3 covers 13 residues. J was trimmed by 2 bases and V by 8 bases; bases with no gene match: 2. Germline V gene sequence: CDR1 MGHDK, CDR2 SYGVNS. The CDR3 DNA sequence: TGTGCCAGCGAGGGACAGACTAATGAAAAACTGTTTTTT. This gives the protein CASEGQTNEKLFF.

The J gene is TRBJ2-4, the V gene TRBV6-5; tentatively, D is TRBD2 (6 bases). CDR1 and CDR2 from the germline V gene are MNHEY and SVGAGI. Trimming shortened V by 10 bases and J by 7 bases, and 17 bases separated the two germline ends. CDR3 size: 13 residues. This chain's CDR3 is CATRGAAGNIQYF. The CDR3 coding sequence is TGTGCCACCCGAGGGGCCGCGGGGAACATTCAGTACTTC.

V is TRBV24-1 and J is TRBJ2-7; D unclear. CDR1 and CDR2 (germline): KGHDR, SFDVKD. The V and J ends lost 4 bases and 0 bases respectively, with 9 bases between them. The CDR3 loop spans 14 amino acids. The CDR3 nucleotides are TGTGCCACCAGTGAACCTTGGAGCTCCTACGAGCAGTACTTC. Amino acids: CATSEPWSSYEQYF.

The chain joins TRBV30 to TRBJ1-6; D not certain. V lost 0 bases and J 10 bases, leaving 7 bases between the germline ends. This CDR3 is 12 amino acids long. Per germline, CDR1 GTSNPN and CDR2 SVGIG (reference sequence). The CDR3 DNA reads TGTGCCTGGAGTGTCCAGGAATCACCCCTCCACTTT. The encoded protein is CAWSVQESPLHF.

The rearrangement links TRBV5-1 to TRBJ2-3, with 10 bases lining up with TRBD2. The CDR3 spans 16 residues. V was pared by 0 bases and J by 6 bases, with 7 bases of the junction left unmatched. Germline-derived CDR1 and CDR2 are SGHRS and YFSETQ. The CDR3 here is CASSLASGRATDTQYF. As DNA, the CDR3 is TGCGCCAGCAGCTTGGCCAGCGGGAGGGCCACGGATACGCAGTATTTT. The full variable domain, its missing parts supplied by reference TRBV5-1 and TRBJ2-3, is KAGVTQTPRYLIKTRGQQVTLSCSPISGHRSVSWYQQTPGQGLQFLFEYFSETQRNKGNFPGRFSGRQFSNSRSEMNVSTLELGDSALYLCASSLASGRATDTQYFGPGTRLTVL.

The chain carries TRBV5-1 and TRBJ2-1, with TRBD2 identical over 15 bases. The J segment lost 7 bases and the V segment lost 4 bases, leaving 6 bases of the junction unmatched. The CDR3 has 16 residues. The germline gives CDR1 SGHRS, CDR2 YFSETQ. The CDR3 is CASSSGLAGGPNEQFF. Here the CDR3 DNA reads TGCGCCAGCAGCAGCGGACTAGCGGGAGGGCCGAATGAGCAGTTCTTC.

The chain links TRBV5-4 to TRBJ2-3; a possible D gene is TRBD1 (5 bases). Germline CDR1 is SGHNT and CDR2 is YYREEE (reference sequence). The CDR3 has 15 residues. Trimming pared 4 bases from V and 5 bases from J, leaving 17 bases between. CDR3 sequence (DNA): TGTGCCAGCAGCCTATCGGACATTTTACAAGATACGCAGTATTTT. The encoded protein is CASSLSDILQDTQYF.

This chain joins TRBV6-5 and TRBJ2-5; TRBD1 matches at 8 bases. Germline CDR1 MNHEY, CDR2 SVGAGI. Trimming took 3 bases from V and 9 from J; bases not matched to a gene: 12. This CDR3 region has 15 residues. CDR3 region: CASSYGQGVFGAQYF. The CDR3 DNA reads TGTGCCAGCAGTTATGGACAGGGAGTGTTTGGGGCCCAGTACTTC.

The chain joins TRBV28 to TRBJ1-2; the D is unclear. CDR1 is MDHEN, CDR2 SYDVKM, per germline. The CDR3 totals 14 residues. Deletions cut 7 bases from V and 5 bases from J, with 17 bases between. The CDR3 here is CASTLHQLLYGYTF. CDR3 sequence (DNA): TGTGCCAGCACCCTCCACCAACTGTTGTATGGCTACACCTTC.

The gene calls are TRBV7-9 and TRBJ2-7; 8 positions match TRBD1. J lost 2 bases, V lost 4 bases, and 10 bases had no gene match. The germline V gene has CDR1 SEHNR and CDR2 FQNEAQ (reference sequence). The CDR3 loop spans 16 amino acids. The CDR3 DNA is TGTGCCAGCAGCTCACGCGGGACAGGTCCTCCCTACGAGCAGTACTTC. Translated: CASSSRGTGPPYEQYF.

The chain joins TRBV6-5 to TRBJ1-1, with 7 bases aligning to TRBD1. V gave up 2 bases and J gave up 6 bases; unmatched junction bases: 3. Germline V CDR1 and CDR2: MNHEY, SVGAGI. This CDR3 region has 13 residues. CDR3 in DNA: TGTGCCAGCAGTTACGGTACAGGGGCTGAAGCTTTCTTT. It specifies CASSYGTGAEAFF.

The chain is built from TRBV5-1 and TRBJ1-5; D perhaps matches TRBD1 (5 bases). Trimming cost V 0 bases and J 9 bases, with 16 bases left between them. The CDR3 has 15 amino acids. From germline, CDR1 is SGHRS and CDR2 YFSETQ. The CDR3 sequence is CASSLAAGRQWPQHF. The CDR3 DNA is TGCGCCAGCAGCTTGGCGGCAGGGCGGCAGTGGCCCCAGCATTTT.

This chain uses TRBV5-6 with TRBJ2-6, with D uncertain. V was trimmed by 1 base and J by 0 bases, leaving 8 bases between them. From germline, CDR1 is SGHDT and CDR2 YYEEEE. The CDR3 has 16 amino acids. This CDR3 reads CASSLLSGSGANVLTF. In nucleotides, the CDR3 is TGTGCCAGCAGCTTGCTTAGTGGCTCTGGGGCCAACGTCCTGACTTTC.

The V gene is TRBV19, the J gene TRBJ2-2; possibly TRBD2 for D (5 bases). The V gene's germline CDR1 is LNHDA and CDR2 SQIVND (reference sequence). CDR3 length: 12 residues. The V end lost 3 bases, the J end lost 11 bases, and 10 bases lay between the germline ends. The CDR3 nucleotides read TGTGCCAGTAGTATTTCTAGCCTTGAGCTGTTTTTT. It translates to CASSISSLELFF.

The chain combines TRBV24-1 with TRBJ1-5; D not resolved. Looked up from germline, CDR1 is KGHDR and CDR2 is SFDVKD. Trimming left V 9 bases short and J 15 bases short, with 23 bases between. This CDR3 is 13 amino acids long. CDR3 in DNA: TGTGCCACCCAATCCAATGTCGGGTCCTTACGGCATTTT. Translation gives CATQSNVGSLRHF.

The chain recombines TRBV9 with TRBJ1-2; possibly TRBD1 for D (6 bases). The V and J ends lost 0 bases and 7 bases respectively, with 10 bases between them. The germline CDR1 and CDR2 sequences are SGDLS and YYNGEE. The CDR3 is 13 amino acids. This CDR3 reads CASSVEGQTGYTF. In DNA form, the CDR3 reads TGTGCCAGCAGCGTAGAGGGACAAACTGGCTACACCTTC. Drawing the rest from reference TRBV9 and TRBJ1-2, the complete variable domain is DSGVTQTPKHLITATGQRVTLRCSPRSGDLSVYWYQQSLDQGLQFLIQYYNGEERAKGNILERFSAQQFPDLHSELNLSSLELGDSALYFCASSVEGQTGYTFGSGTRLTVV.

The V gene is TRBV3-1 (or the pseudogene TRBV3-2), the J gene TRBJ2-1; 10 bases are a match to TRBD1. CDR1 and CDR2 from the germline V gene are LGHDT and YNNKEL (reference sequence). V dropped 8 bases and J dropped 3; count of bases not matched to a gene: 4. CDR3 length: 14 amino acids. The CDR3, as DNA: TGTGCCAGCTCCGGGACAGGGGTCTACAATGAGCAGTTCTTC. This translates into CASSGTGVYNEQFF.